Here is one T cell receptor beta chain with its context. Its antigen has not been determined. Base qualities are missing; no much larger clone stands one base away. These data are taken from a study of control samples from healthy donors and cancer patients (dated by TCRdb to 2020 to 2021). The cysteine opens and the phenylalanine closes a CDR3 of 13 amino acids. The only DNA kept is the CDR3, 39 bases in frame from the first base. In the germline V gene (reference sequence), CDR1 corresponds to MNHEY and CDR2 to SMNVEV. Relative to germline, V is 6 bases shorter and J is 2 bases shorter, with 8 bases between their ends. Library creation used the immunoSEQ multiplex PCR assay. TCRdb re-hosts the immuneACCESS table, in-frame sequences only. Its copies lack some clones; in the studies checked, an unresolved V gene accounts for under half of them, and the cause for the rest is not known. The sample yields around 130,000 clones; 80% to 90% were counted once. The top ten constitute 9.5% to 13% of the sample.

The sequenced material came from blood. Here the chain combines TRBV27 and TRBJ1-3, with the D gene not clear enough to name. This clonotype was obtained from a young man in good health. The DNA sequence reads TGTGCCAGCAGCCTGACCGCTGGAAACACCATATATTTT. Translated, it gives CASSLTAGNTIYF.